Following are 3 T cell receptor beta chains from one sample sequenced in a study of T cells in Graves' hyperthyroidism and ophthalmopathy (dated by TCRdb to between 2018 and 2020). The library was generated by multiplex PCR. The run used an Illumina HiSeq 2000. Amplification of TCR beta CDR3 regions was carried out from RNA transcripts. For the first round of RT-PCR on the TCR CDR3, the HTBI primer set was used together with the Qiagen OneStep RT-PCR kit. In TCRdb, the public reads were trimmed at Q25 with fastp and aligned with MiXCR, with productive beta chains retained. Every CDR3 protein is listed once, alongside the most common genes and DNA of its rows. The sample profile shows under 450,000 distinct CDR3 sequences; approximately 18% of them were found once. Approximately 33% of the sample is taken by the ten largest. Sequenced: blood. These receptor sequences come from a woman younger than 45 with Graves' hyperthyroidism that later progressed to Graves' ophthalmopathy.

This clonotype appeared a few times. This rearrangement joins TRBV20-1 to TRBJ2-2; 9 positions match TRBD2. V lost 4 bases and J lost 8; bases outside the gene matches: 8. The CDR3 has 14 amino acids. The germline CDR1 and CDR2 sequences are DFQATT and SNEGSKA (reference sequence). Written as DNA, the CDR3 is TGCAGTGCTAAGAAGGGTAGCGGGGGAGGGGAGCTGTTTTTT. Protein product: CSAKKGSGGGELFF.

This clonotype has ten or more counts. The DNA for the CDR3 is TGTGCCAGTAGTCTTCGGCGGGAGATGTACAATGAGCAGTTCTTC. Protein product: CASSLRREMYNEQFF. This chain links TRBV19 with TRBJ2-1; 7 bases agree with TRBD2. The CDR3 sequence is 15 residues long. Trimming at V came to 5 bases and at J to 4 bases, leaving 8 bases not matched to a gene. Germline V gene data show CDR1 as LNHDA and CDR2 as SQIVND (reference sequence).

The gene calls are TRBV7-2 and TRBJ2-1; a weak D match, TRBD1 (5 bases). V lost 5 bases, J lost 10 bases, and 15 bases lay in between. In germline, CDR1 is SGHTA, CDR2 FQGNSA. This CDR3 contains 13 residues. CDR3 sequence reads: CASSPPGHGEQFF. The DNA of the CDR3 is TGTGCCAGCAGCCCCCCAGGGCATGGGGAGCAGTTCTTC.